This T cell receptor (beta chain) is from a study of OX40 agonist ivuxolimab in advanced cancers. Some background on the complete study: The costimulatory receptor OX40 (CD134) was targeted by ivuxolimab, a fully human IgG2 agonistic monoclonal antibody. Intravenous ivuxolimab was administered to patients every 2 weeks at six dose levels: 0.01, 0.1, 0.3, 1.5, 3 and 10 mg/kg. Of the roughly 51 patients in dose escalation, some 19 had hepatocellular carcinoma, approximately 15 had melanoma, 9 had renal cell carcinoma and 9 had head and neck cancer. In the dose-escalation cohort, over 65% of patients were male, and the mean age was approximately 55 years, with a range of 23 to 79. Patients were allowed to have had prior anti-PD-1, anti-PD-L1 or anti-CTLA-4 therapy, and 40% of the dose-escalation patients had been treated with checkpoint inhibitors. Partial responses were achieved by three dose-escalation patients, of whom one had hepatocellular carcinoma and two had cutaneous melanoma. The purpose of peripheral TCRbeta sequencing was to test whether ivuxolimab changed TCR sequence diversity and led to clonal T-cell expansion. The paper covers the monotherapy dose-escalation part of the phase I ivuxolimab trial, which included N ≈ 54 patients. The full study reports these points: Which antigens the clonally expanded peripheral T cells were specific for was not determined. Low levels of normalized T-cell clonal expansion were also seen in some nonresponding patients. After ivuxolimab, more expanded clones were found on average in CD8+ T cells than in CD4+ T cells. Clonal expansion of both CD4+ and CD8+ blood T cells was observed from baseline to week 6 at doses 0.1 to 3.0 mg/kg. In partial responders in the 0.1-3.0 mg/kg groups, normalized peripheral clonal expansion was found to be among the lowest, especially among CD8+ T cells.

CDR1 and CDR2, per the germline V gene (reference sequence), are GTSNPN and SVGIG. Trimming removed 1 base from V and 0 bases from J; the gene matches leave 4 bases unexplained. The CDR3 holds 15 amino acids from the cysteine to the phenylalanine. The retained sequence is limited to the CDR3, 45 bases, with the frame set at the first base. A note on this clone: Its antigen is not yet known. Per-base qualities were not stored, and no clone one base away is much larger.

Patients with a history of autoimmune disease or receiving systemic immunosuppression were excluded from the trial. In every dose cohort, peripheral blood was drawn for TCR sequencing at baseline, cycle 4 day 1, and cycle 7 day 1. The samples were taken from a phase I, first-in-human, multicenter, open-label dose-escalation trial of ivuxolimab. Adults with locally advanced or metastatic melanoma, renal cell carcinoma, hepatocellular carcinoma or head and neck squamous cell carcinoma were enrolled in the trial. Before TCR sequencing, CD4+ T cells and CD8+ T cells were sorted from peripheral blood as separate populations. For sequencing of the TCRbeta CDR3 region, genomic DNA was extracted from the sorted cells. The immunoSEQ Assay was used for sequencing of TCRbeta CDR3 regions. TCRdb stores this immuneACCESS table with in-frame sequences only. Part of the clones is absent; in the studies checked, under half of the shortfall reflects unresolved V genes, and no reason is known for the rest. For this sample the table gives some 31,000 clones, of which 80% to 95% were detected only once. The ten largest account for just under 9.5% of the sample.

This clonotype was obtained from an adult with an advanced solid tumor such as melanoma, head and neck, liver or kidney cancer. The starting material was CD4+ or CD8+ T cells sorted from blood, obtained in a trial of the OX40 agonist ivuxolimab. Recombination connected TRBV30 to TRBJ2-3; the junction holds 7 bases that match TRBD2. The nucleotide sequence is TGTGCCTGGAGTGGCGGGAGCTCTAGCACAGATACGCAGTATTTT. This yields the protein CAWSGGSSSTDTQYF.